A single sample is the source of the 16 T cell receptor beta chains below, sequenced in a study of Ad26.COV2.S vaccination and SARS-CoV-2 variants. Treatment specified: about 20 received Ad26.COV2.S at low or high dose, single or two shots; 5 received placebo; per-sample allocation not given. The samples were gathered on day 63 after the first injection of vaccine or placebo. Sequencing was performed with immunoSEQ multiplex PCR; in TCRdb, only in-frame clones are kept and a portion is missing. The table lists 450,000 to 550,000 clones, 80% to 90% of them singletons. The specimen was peripheral blood, collected in a trial of Ad26.COV2.S vaccine versus placebo. These receptor sequences come from a person between 18 and 65 years old who received the Ad26.COV2.S COVID-19 vaccine or a placebo.

The V call is TRBV6-2 or TRBV6-3, the J call TRBJ2-5; 8 nucleotides match TRBD2. This CDR3 contains 16 residues. Germline V gene sequence: CDR1 MNHEY, CDR2 SVGEGT. After removal of 5 bases from V and 2 bases from J, the junction contained 10 bases not matched to a gene. The CDR3 reads CASSLGRGGLQETQYF. In DNA, the CDR3 is TGTGCCAGCAGTCTCGGCCGGGGGGGCCTACAAGAGACCCAGTACTTC.

This clone was recorded a few times. The chain carries TRBV2 and TRBJ2-7, with 9 nucleotides matching TRBD1. In germline, CDR1 is SNHLY, CDR2 FYNNEI. This CDR3 is built from 18 residues. The ends lost 0 bases at V and 3 bases at J; junction bases unmatched: 12. In nucleotides, the CDR3 is TGTGCCAGCAGTGAAGCGCCAGGGGACAGGGACGTACTCTACGAGCAGTACTTC. Its protein is CASSEAPGDRDVLYEQYF.

The chain uses TRBV15 and TRBJ1-1; the D is unclear. The length of the CDR3 is 14 residues. Looked up from germline, CDR1 is LNHNV and CDR2 is YYDKDF (reference sequence). Deletions cut 0 bases from V and 6 bases from J, with 11 bases between. The CDR3 region has the DNA TGTGCCACCAGCAGAGATCGCGGGTCCCCTGAAGCTTTCTTT. Residues: CATSRDRGSPEAFF. Drawing the rest from reference TRBV15 and TRBJ1-1, the complete variable domain is DAMVIQNPRYQVTQFGKPVTLSCSQTLNHNVMYWYQQKSSQAPKLLFHYYDKDFNNEADTPDNFQSRRPNTSFCFLDIRSPGLGDTAMYLCATSRDRGSPEAFFGQGTRLTVV.

This rearrangement joins TRBV9 to TRBJ1-1; unclear D gene. The CDR3 is made up of 16 amino acids. Germline CDR1 SGDLS, CDR2 YYNGEE. Trimming left V 0 bases short and J 0 bases short, with 12 bases between. The CDR3: CASSVGADFMNTEAFF. The CDR3 region has the DNA TGTGCCAGCAGCGTAGGGGCAGATTTCATGAACACTGAAGCTTTCTTT.

The CDR3 sequence: CASRSGRARETQYF. For the CDR3, the DNA is TGTGCCAGCCGTAGCGGGAGGGCCAGAGAGACCCAGTACTTC. This chain links TRBV6-5 with TRBJ2-5; 11 nucleotides agree with TRBD2. Per germline, CDR1 MNHEY and CDR2 SVGAGI. The CDR3 contains 14 residues. Losses at the gene ends were 8 bases for V and 4 bases for J; bases not matched to a gene: 6.

V and J are TRBV6-5 and TRBJ2-2, with D tentatively TRBD2 (5 bases). The length of the CDR3 is 14 residues. V gave up 8 bases and J gave up 0 bases, with 10 bases separating them. Germline CDR1 reads MNHEY; CDR2 reads SVGAGI. CDR3 coding DNA: TGTGCCAGCGGAGGCAGCCCGAACACCGGGGAGCTGTTTTTT. Its protein product is CASGGSPNTGELFF.

This sequence joins TRBV9 and TRBJ1-6; D remains ambiguous. V was pared by 0 bases and J by 7 bases, with 11 bases between. The CDR3 is made up of 15 amino acids. Per the germline V gene, CDR1 is SGDLS and CDR2 is YYNGEE. The CDR3 DNA reads TGTGCCAGCAGCGTAGATGGCCAGAGGAATTCACCCCTCCACTTT. Translation gives CASSVDGQRNSPLHF.

This chain uses TRBV6-5 with TRBJ2-3, with no clear D. The CDR3 contains 13 residues. Trimming took off 4 bases at V and 5 bases at J, with 10 bases between the two ends. In germline, CDR1 is MNHEY, CDR2 SVGAGI. The CDR3 DNA is TGTGCCAGCAGTTCCCTGTTTCGAGATACGCAGTATTTT. Translating it yields CASSSLFRDTQYF.

V is TRBV20-1 and J is TRBJ2-3; 7 bases fit TRBD2. Trimming cost V 5 bases and J 6 bases; bases outside gene matches: 2. Looked up from germline, CDR1 is DFQATT and CDR2 is SNEGSKA (reference sequence). The CDR3 runs 11 residues. The CDR3 DNA reads as TGCAGTGCTTGGGAGGGGGATACGCAGTATTTT. It translates to CSAWEGDTQYF.

The chain joins TRBV12-3 or TRBV12-4 to TRBJ2-7; no clear D. The CDR3 is 13 residues long. V lost 2 bases and J lost 3, with 8 bases in between. This CDR3 is CASSLTSSYEQYF. The CDR3 DNA reads TGTGCCAGCAGTTTAACGTCCAGCTACGAGCAGTACTTC.

The rearrangement uses TRBV10-3 and TRBJ2-7, with 11 nucleotides matching TRBD1. J gave up 3 bases and V 4 bases, and 2 bases lay outside the gene matches. The CDR3 is made up of 14 amino acids. The V gene's germline CDR1 is ENHRY and CDR2 SYGVKD. The CDR3 coding sequence is TGTGCCATCAGTGCCGGGACAGGGGGCTACGAGCAGTACTTC. As protein: CAISAGTGGYEQYF.

The CDR3 spells CASSLIGQSNSPLHF. CDR3 bases: TGTGCCAGCAGCTTGATAGGACAGTCTAATTCACCCCTCCACTTT. The V and J genes are TRBV5-6 and TRBJ1-6; TRBD1 is a possible D gene (6 bases). Trimming shortened V by 1 base and J by 6 bases, and 11 bases separated the two germline ends. Germline CDR1 reads SGHDT; CDR2 reads YYEEEE. The CDR3 is 15 amino acids.

The chain has TRBV19 and TRBJ2-5, with 7 bases that match TRBD1. V was pared by 3 bases and J by 6 bases, with 13 bases of the junction left unmatched. Germline V gene lookup returns CDR1 LNHDA and CDR2 SQIVND (reference sequence). CDR3 length: 16 amino acids. This chain's CDR3 is CASSMGAGGTMKTQYF. Here the CDR3 DNA reads TGTGCCAGTAGTATGGGAGCAGGGGGTACCATGAAGACCCAGTACTTC. Full variable domain (remainder filled in from reference TRBV19 and TRBJ2-5): DGGITQSPKYLFRKEGQNVTLSCEQNLNHDAMYWYRQDPGQGLRLIYYSQIVNDFQKGDIAEGYSVSREKKESFPLTVTSAQKNPTAFYLCASSMGAGGTMKTQYFGPGTRLLVL.

This clone has just one count. The rearrangement links TRBV30 to TRBJ1-6; a possible D gene is TRBD1 (6 bases). Looked up from germline, CDR1 is GTSNPN and CDR2 is SVGIG (reference sequence). Trimming removed 1 base at V and 9 bases at J, with 22 bases between. There are 17 residues in the CDR3. As DNA, the CDR3 is TGTGCCTGGAGTGCCACGGGACATTCTTCGCCGAGTTCACCCCTCCACTTT. This codes for CAWSATGHSSPSSPLHF.

J is TRBJ1-2 and V is TRBV11-2, with D hard to call. Trimming removed 5 bases at V and 2 bases at J, with 9 bases between. The length of the CDR3 is 13 residues. Germline loops: CDR1 SGHAT, CDR2 FQNNGV. The CDR3: CASSLTENYGYTF. DNA for the CDR3: TGTGCCAGCAGCCTTACAGAGAACTATGGCTACACCTTC.

The chain has TRBV11-1 and TRBJ2-6; D might be TRBD1 or TRBD2, each matching 5 bases. The V gene's germline CDR1 is SGHAT and CDR2 FQDESV (reference sequence). V lost 8 bases, J lost 0 bases, and 11 bases lay in between. The CDR3 has 15 amino acids. The CDR3 here is CASRPGASGANVLTF. Here the CDR3 DNA reads TGTGCCAGCCGCCCCGGGGCCTCTGGGGCCAACGTCCTGACTTTC.